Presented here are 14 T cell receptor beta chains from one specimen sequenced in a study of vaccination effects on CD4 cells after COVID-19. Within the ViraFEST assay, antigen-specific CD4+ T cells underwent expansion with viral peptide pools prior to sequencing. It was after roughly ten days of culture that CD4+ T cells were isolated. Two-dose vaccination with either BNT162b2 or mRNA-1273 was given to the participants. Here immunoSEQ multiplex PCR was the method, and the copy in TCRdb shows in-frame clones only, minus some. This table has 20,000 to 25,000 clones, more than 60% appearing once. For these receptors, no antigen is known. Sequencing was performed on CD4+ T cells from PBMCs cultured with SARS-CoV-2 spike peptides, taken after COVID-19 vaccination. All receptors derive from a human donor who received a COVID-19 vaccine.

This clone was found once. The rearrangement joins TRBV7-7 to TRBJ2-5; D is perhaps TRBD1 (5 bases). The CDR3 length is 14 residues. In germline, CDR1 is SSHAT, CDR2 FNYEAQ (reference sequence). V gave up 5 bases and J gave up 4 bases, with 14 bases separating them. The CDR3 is CASSQTPGLETQYF. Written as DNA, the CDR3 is TGTGCCAGCAGCCAAACCCCAGGGTTAGAGACCCAGTACTTC.

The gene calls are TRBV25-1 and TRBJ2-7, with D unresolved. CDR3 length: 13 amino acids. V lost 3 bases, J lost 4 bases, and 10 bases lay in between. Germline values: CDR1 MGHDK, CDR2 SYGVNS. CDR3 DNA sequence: TGTGCCAGCAGTGAGTCCAGGTCGTACGAGCAGTACTTC. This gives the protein CASSESRSYEQYF.

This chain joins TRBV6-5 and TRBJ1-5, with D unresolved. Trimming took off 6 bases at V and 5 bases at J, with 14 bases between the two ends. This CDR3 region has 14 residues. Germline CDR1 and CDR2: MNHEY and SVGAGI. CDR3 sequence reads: CASSSFSDYQPQHF. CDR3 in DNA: TGTGCCAGCAGCTCTTTTTCGGATTATCAGCCCCAGCATTTT.

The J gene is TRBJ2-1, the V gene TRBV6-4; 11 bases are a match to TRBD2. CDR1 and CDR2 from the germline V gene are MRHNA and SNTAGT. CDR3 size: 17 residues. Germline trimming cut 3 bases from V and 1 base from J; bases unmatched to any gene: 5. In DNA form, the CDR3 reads TGTGCCAGCAGTGATTGGGCTAGCGGGAGGTCCTACAATGAGCAGTTCTTC. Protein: CASSDWASGRSYNEQFF.

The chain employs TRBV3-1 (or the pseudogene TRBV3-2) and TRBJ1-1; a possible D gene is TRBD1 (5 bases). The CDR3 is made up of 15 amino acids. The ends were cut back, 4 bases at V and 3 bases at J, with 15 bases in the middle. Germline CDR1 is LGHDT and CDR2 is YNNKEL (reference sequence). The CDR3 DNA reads TGTGCCAGCAGCCGTGGCTCAGGGTGGGACACTGAAGCTTTCTTT. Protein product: CASSRGSGWDTEAFF.

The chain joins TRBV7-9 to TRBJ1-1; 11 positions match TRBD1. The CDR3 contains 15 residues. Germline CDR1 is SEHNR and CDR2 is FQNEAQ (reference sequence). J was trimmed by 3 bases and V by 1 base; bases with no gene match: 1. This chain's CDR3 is CASSLGDRGDTEAFF. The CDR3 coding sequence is TGTGCCAGCAGCTTAGGGGACAGGGGGGACACTGAAGCTTTCTTT. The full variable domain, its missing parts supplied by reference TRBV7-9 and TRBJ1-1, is DTGVSQNPRHKITKRGQNVTFRCDPISEHNRLYWYRQTLGQGPEFLTYFQNEAQLEKSRLLSDRFSAERPKGSFSTLEIQRTEQGDSAMYLCASSLGDRGDTEAFFGQGTRLTVV.

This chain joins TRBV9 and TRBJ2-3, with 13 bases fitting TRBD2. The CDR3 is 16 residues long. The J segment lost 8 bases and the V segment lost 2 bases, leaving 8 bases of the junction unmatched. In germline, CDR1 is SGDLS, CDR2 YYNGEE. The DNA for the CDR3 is TGTGCCAGCAGCGTCAGGACTAGCGGGAGAAGTGGTACGCAGTATTTT. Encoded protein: CASSVRTSGRSGTQYF.

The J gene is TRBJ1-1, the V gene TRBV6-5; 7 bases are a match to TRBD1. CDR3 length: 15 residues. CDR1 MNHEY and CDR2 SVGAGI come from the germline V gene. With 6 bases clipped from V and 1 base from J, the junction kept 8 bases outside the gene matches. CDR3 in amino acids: CASSAQGTANTEAFF. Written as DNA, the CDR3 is TGTGCCAGCAGCGCCCAGGGGACAGCGAACACTGAAGCTTTCTTT.

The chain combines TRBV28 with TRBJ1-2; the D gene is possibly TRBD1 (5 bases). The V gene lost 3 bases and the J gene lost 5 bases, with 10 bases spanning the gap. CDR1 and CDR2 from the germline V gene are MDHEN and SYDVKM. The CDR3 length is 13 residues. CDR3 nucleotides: TGTGCCAGCAGTTTGCCCGGGGCTTATGGCTACACCTTC. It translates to CASSLPGAYGYTF.

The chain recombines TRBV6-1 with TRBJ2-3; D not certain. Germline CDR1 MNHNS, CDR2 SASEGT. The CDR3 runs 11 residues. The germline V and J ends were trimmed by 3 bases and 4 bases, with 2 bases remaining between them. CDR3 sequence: CASSDADTQYF. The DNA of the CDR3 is TGTGCCAGCAGTGATGCAGATACGCAGTATTTT.

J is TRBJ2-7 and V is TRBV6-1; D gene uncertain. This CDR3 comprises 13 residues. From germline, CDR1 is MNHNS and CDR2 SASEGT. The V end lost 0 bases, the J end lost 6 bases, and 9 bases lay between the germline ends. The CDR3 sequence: CASSEAPGFEQYF. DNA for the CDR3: TGTGCCAGCAGTGAAGCGCCCGGGTTCGAGCAGTACTTC.

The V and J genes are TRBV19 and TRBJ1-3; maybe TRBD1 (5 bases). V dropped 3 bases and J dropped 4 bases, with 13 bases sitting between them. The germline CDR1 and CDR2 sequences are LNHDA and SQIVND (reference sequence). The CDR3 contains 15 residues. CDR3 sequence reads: CASSMGGAPGNTIYF. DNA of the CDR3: TGTGCCAGTAGTATGGGCGGGGCGCCGGGAAACACCATATATTTT.

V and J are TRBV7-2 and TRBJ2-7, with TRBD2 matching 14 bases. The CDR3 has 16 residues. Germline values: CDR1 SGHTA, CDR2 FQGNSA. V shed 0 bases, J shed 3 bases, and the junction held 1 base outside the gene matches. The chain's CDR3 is CASSLAGTSGSYEQYF. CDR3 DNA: TGTGCCAGCAGCTTAGCCGGGACTAGCGGGAGCTACGAGCAGTACTTC.

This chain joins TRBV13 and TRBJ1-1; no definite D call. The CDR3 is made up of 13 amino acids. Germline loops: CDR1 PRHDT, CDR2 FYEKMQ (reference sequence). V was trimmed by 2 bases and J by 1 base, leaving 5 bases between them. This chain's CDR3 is CASSLRPNTEAFF. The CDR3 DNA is TGTGCCAGCAGCTTACGTCCGAACACTGAAGCTTTCTTT.